This section outlines one TCR beta chain sequence together with its context. The entry originates in a study of T cell changes during pregnancy in multiple sclerosis. Assay: immunoSEQ multiplex PCR; the TCRdb copy retains only in-frame clones and omits some. The data hold tens of thousands of clones, with roughly nine tenths observed a single time. The germline V gene has CDR1 SGHTA and CDR2 FQGNSA. The CDR3 consists of 14 residues. Trimming left V 5 bases short and J 7 bases short, with 17 bases between. The source is a female donor with multiple sclerosis, enrolled in a pregnancy study. The specimen comprised peripheral blood, sampled before pregnancy. This rearrangement joins TRBV7-2 to TRBJ1-2; D is perhaps TRBD1 (6 bases). The CDR3 DNA reads as TGTGCCAGCAGCGCCCACCGGGACACACCTGGCTACACCTTC. Its protein is CASSAHRDTPGYTF.